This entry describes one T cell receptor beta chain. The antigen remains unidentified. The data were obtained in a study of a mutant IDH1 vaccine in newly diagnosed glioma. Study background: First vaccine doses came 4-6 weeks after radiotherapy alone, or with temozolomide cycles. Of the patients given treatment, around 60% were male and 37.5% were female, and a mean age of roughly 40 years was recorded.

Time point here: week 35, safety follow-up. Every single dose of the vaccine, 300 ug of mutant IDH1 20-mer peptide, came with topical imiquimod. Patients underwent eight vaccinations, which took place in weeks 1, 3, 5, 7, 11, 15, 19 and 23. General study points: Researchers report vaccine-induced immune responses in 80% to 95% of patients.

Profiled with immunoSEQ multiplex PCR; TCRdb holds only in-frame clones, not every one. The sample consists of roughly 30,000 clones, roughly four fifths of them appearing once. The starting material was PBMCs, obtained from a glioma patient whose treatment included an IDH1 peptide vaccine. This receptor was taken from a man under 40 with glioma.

The CDR3 reads CASGLTEVYQPQHF. CDR3 coding DNA: TGTGCTAGTGGCCTGACGGAGGTGTATCAGCCCCAGCATTTT. The V gene is TRBV12-5, the J gene TRBJ1-5; no clear D. Germline V gene lookup returns CDR1 LGHNT and CDR2 FRNRAP. This CDR3 is 14 amino acids long. V was clipped by 6 bases and J by 5 bases, with 14 bases between them.